Only a few counts were recorded for the clone carrying this TCR beta chain. The antigen remains unidentified. The germline gives CDR1 SQVTM, CDR2 ANQGSEA. Trimming stripped 7 bases from V and 1 base from J, with 16 bases between. This CDR3 is 14 amino acids long. This specimen comes from a study of human T cells and chemical hapten exposure. Study-wide results and limits: There were significantly more large CDR3 similarity clusters among expanded TCRs than among controls.

Time point indicated: patch test 3, about 24 weeks after DPC sensitization. Noted treatment: therapeutic diphenylcyclopropenone sensitization with weekly scalp DPC. Original data processing: Samples held a median of roughly 100,000 TCRs, range 23,224–690,600. From the RACE reads, TCRdb called clonotypes with MiXCR, one entry per CDR3 protein. The V and J calls follow TCRdb's processing rather than the paper's. The sample contains tens of thousands of distinct CDR3 sequences, about a tenth of which appear only once. This clonotype was sampled from a woman in her fifties or sixties with alopecia areata. Some clones in this sample may be carry-over from other donors' samples. The sample in question was whole blood, obtained in connection with sensitization to the hapten diphenylcyclopropenone (DPC). This chain joins TRBV29-1 and TRBJ1-1; D unresolved. Here the CDR3 DNA reads TGCAGCGCCCATACAGAGTGGGAGAACACTGAAGCTTTCTTT. Translating it yields CSAHTEWENTEAFF.